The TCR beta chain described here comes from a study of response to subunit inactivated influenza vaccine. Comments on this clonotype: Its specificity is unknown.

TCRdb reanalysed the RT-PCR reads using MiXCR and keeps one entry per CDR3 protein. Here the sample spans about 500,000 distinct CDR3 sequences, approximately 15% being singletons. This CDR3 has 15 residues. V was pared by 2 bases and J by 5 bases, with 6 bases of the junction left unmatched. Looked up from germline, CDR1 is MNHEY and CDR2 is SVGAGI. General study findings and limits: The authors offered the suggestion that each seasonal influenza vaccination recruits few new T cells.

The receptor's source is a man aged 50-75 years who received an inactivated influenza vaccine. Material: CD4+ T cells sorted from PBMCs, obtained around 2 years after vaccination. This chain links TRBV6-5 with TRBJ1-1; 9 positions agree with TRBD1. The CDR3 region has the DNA TGTGCCAGCAGTTACCAAGGACAGGGGAGGACTGAAGCTTTCTTT. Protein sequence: CASSYQGQGRTEAFF.